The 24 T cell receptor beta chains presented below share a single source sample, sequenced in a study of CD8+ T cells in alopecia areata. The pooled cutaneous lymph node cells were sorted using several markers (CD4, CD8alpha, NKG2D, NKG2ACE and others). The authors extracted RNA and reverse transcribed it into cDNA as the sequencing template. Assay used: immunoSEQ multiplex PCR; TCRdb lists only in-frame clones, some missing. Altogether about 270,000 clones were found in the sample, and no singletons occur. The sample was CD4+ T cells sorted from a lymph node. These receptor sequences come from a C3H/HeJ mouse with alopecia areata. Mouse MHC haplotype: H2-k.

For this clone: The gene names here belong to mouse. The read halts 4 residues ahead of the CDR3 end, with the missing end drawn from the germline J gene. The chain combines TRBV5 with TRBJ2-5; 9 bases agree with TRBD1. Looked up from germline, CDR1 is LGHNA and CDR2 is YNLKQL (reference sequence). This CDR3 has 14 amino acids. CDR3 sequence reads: CASSSGTGSDTQYF. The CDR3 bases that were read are TGTGCCAGCAGCTCCGGGACAGGGTCGGAC.

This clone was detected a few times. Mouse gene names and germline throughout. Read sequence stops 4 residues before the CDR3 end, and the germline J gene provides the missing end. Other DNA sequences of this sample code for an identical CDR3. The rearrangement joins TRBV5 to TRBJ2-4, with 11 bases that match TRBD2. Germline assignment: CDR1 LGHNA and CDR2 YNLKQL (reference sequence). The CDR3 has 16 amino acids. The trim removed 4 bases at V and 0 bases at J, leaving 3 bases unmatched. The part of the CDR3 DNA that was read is TGTGCCAGCAGCCCCCGACTGGGGGGGAGTCAAAAC. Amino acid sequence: CASSPRLGGSQN. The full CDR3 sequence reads CASSPRLGGSQNTLYF.

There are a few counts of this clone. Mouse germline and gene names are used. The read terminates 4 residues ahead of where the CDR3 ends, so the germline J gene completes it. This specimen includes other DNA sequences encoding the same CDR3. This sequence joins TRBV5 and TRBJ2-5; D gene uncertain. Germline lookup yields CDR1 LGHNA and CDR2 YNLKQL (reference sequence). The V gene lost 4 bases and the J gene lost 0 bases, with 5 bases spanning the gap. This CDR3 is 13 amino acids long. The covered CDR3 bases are TGTGCCAGCAGCCCCCTTAACCAAGAC. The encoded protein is CASSPLNQD. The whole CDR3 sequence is CASSPLNQDTQYF.

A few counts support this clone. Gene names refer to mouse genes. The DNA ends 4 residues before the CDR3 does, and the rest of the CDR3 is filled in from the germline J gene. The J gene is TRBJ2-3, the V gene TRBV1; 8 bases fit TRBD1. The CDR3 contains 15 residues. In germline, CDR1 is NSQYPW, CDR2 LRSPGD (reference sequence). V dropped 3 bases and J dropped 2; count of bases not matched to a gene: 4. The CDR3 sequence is CTCSAAGGTAETLYF. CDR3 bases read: TGCACCTGCAGTGCGGCAGGGGGCACTGCAGAA.

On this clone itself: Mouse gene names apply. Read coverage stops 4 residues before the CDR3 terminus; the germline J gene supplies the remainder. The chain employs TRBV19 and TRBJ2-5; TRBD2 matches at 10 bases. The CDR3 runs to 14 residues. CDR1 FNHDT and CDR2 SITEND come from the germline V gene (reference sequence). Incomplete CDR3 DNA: TGTGCCAGCAGTTCGACTGGGGGGAAAGAC. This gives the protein CASSSTGGKD. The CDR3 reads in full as CASSSTGGKDTQYF.

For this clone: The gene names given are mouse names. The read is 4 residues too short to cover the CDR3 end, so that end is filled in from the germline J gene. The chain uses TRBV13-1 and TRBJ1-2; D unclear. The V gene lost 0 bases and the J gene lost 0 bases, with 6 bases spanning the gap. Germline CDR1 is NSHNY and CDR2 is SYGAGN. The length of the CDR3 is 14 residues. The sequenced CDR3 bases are TGTGCCAGCAGTGATGACTTGGCAAACTCC. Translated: CASSDDLANS. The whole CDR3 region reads CASSDDLANSDYTF.

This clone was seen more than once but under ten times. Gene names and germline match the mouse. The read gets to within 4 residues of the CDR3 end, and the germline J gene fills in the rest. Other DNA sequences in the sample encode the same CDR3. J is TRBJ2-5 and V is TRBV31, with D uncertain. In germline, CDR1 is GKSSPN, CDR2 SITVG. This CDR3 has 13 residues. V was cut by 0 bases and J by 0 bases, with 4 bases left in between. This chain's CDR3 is CAWSLVNQDTQYF. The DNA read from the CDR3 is TGTGCCTGGAGTCTCGTGAACCAAGAC.

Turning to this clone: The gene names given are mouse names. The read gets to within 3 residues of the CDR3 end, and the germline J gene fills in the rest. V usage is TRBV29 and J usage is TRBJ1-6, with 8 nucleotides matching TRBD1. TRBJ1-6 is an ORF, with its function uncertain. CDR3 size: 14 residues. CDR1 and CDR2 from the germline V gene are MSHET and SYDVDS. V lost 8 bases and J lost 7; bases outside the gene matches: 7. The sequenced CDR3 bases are TGTGCTAGCCCCGGACAGGGAAGAAATTCGCCC. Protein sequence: CASPGQGRNSP. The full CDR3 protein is CASPGQGRNSPLYF.

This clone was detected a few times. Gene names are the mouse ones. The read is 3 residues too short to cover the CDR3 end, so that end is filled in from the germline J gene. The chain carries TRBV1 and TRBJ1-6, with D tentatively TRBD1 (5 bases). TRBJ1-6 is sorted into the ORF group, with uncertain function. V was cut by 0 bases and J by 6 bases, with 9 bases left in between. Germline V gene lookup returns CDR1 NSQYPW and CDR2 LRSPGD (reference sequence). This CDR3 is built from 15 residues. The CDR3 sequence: CTCSADRRGNSPLYF. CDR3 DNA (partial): TGCACCTGCAGTGCAGATCGGAGGGGTAATTCGCCC.

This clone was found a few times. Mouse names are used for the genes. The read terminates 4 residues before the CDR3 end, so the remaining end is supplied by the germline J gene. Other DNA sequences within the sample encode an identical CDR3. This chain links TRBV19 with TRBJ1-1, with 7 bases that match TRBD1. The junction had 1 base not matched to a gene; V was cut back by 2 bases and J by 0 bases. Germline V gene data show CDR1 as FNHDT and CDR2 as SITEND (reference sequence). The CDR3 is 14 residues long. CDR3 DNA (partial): TGTGCCAGCAGTATCCAGGGGGCAAACACA. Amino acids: CASSIQGANT. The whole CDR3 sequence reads CASSIQGANTEVFF.

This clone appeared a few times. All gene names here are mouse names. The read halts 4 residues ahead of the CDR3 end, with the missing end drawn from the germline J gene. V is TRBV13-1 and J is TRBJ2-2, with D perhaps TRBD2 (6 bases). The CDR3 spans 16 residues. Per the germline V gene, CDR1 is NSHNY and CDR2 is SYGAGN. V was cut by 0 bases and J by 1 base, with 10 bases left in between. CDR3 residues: CASSDDGGRNTGQLYF. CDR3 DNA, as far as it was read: TGTGCCAGCAGTGATGACGGGGGGAGAAACACCGGG.

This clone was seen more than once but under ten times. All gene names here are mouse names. The DNA read from the CDR3 is TGTGCCAGCGGTGAATCCGGCAGGGGCTCAGAA. The encoded protein is CASGESGRGSE. The entire CDR3 reads CASGESGRGSETLYF. This rearrangement joins TRBV13-2 to TRBJ2-3; D is perhaps TRBD1 (6 bases). The read terminates 4 residues ahead of where the CDR3 ends, so the germline J gene completes it. Deletions cut 2 bases from V and 4 bases from J, with 14 bases between. The CDR3 extends over 15 amino acids. Germline V lookup: CDR1 NNHNN, CDR2 SYGAGS (reference sequence).

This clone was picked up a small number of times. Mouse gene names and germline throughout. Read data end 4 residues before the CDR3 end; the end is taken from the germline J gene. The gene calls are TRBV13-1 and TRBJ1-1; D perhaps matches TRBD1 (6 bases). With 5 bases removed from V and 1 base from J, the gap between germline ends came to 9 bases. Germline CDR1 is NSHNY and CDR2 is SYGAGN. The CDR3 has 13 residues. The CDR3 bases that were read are TGTGCCAGCAGCGACAGGAAAAACACA. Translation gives CASSDRKNT. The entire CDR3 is CASSDRKNTEVFF.

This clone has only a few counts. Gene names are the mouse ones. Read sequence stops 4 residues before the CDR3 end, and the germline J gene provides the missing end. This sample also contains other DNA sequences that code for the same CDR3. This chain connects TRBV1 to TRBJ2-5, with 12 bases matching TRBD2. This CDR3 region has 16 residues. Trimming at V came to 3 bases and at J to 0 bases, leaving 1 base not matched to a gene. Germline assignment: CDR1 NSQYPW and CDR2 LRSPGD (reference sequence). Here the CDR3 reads CTCSAGLGGNQDTQYF. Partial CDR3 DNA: TGCACCTGCAGTGCGGGACTGGGGGGAAACCAAGAC.

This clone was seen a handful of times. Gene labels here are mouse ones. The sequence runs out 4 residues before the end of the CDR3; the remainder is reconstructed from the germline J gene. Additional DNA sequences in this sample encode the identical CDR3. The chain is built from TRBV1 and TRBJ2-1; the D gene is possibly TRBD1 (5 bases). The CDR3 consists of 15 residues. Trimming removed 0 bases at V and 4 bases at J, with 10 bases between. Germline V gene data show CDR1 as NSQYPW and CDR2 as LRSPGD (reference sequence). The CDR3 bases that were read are TGCACCTGCAGTGCAGATAGGGGAAGGTATGCT. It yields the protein CTCSADRGRYA. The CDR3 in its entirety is CTCSADRGRYAEQFF.

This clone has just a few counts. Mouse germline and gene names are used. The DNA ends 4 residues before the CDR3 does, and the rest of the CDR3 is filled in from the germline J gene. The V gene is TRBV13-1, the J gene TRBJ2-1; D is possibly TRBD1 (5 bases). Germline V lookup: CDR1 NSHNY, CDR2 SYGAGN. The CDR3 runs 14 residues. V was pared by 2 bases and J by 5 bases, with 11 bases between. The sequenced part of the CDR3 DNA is TGTGCCAGCAGTGAGGCGAGGACAAATGCT. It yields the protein CASSEARTNA. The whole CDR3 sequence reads CASSEARTNAEQFF.

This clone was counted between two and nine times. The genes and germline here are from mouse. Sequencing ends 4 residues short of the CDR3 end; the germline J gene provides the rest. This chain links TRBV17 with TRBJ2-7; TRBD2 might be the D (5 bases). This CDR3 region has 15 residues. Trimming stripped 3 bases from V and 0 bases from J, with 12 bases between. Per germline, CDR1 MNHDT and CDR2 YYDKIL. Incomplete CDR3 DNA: TGTGCTAGCAGTAGGAGTGGGGTGAGCTCCTAT. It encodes CASSRSGVSSY. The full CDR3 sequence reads CASSRSGVSSYEQYF.

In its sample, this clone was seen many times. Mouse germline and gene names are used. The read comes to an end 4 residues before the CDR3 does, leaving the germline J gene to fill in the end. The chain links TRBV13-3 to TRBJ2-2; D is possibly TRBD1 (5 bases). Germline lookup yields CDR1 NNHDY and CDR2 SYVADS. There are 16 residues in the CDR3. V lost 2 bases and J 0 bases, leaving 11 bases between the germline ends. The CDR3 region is CASSERQPSNTGQLYF. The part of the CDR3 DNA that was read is TGTGCCAGCAGTGAACGACAGCCCTCAAACACCGGG.

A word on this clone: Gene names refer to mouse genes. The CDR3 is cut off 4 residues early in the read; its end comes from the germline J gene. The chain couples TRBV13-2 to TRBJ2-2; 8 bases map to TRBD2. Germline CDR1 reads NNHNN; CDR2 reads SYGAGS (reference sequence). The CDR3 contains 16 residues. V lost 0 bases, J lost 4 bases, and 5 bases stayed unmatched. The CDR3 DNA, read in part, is TGTGCCAGCGGTGATGGGGGGGGCGCTGTCACCGGG. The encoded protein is CASGDGGGAVTG. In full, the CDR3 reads CASGDGGGAVTGQLYF.

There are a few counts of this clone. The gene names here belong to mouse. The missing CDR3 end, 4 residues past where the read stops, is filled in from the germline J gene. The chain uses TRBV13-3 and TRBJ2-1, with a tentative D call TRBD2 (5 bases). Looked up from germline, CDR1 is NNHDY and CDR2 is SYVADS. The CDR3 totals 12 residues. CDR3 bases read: TGTGCCAGCAGTGAATTGGGGACT. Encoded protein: CASSELGT. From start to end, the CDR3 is CASSELGTEQFF.

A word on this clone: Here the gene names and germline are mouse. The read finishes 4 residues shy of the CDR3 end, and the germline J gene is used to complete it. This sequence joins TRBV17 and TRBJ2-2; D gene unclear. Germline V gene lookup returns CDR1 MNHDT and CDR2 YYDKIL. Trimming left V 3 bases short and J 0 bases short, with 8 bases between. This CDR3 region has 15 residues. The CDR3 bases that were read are TGTGCTAGCAGTAGCAGGCCTTCAAACACCGGG. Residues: CASSSRPSNTG. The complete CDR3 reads CASSSRPSNTGQLYF.

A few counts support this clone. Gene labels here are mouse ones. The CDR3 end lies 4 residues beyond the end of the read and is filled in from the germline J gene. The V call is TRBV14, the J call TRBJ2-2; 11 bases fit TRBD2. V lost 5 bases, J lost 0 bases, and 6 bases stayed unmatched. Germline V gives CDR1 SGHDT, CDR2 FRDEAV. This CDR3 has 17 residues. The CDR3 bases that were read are TGTGCCAGCAGCCGGGACTGGGGGTATGCAAACACCGGG. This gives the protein CASSRDWGYANTG. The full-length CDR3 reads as CASSRDWGYANTGQLYF.

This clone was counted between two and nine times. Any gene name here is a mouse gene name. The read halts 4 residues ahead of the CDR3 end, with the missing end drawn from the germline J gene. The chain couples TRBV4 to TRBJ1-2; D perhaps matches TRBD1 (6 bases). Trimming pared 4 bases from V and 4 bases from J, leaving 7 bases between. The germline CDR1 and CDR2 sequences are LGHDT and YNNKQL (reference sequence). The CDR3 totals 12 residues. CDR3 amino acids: CASSSRGSDYTF. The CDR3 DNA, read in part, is TGTGCCAGCAGCTCCAGGGGCTCC.

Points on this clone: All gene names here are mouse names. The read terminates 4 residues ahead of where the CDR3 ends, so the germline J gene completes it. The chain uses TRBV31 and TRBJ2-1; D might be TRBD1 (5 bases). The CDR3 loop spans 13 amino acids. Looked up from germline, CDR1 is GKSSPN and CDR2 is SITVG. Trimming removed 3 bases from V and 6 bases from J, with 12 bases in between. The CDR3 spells CAWSRQGLAEQFF. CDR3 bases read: TGTGCCTGGAGCCGCCAGGGCCTTGCT.